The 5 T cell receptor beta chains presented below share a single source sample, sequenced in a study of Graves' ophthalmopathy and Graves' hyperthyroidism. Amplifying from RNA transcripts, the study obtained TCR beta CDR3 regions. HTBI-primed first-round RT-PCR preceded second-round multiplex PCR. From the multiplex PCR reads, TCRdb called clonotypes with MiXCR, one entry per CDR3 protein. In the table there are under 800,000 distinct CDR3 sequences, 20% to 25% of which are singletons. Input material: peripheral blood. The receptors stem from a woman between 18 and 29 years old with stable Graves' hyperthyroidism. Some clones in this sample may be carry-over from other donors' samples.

The CDR3 region is CASSLNRGKGPAFF. CDR3 bases: TGTGCCAGCAGTCTAAATAGAGGGAAAGGCCCAGCTTTCTTT. V is TRBV12-3 or TRBV12-4 and J is TRBJ1-1; D is unclear. The CDR3 covers 14 residues. The germline V and J ends were trimmed by 5 bases and 10 bases, with 20 bases remaining between them.

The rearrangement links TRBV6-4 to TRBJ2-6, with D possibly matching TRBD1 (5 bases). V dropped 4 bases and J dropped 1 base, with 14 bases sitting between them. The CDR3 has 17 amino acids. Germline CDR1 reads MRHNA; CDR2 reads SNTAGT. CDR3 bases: TGTGCCAGCAGTGTCGAGACAGATCCATCTGGGGCCAACGTCCTGACTTTC. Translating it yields CASSVETDPSGANVLTF.

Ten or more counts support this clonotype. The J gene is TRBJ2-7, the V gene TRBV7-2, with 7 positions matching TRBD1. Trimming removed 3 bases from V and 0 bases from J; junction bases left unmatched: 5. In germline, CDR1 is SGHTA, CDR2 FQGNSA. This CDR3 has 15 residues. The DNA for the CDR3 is TGTGCCAGCAGCTTGTATGCAGGGGGCTCCTACGAGCAGTACTTC. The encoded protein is CASSLYAGGSYEQYF.

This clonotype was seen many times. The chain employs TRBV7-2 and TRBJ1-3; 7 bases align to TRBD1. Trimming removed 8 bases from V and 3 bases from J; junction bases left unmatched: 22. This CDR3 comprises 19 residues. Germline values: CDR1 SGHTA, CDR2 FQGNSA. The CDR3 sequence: CASGNLNYRGPSYGNTIYF. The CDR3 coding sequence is TGTGCCAGCGGGAATCTTAATTACAGGGGACCCTCGTATGGAAACACCATATATTTT.

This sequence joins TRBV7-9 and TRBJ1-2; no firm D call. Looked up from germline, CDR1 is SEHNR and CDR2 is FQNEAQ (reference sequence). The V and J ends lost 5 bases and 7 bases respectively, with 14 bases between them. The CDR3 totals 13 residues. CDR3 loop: CASSHGRATGYTF. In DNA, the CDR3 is TGTGCCAGCAGCCACGGACGTGCGACTGGCTACACCTTC.